A single sample is the source of the 21 T cell receptor beta chains below, sequenced in a study of long-term antiretroviral therapy in people with HIV (dated by TCRdb to between 2021 and 2023). The immunoSEQ hsTCRB v3.0 assay was used at survey level resolution to sequence the TRB variable region. Entries here come from immuneACCESS through TCRdb and include only in-frame sequences with V and J called. Some clones fail to appear in such tables; in the studies checked, an unresolved V gene covers under half of the shortfall, and the cause of the remainder is unknown. This sample lists fewer than 45,000 clones; less than 85% were detected once. Of the sample, approximately 5.5% is held by the ten largest clones. The sequencing used unsorted PBMCs, collected 3.4 years after starting antiretroviral therapy. All receptors come from a man aged 25-45 years with HIV.

The chain uses TRBV19 and TRBJ2-1, with 7 bases fitting TRBD2. Germline V gene data show CDR1 as LNHDA and CDR2 as SQIVND (reference sequence). The CDR3 consists of 20 residues. J lost 0 bases, V lost 2 bases, and 16 bases had no gene match. The CDR3 region has the DNA TGTGCCAGTAGTATAACCCACTCAACTAGCGCCCAGAGCTCCTACAATGAGCAGTTCTTC. Amino acid sequence: CASSITHSTSAQSSYNEQFF. The whole variable domain, remainder taken from reference TRBV19 and TRBJ2-1, is DGGITQSPKYLFRKEGQNVTLSCEQNLNHDAMYWYRQDPGQGLRLIYYSQIVNDFQKGDIAEGYSVSREKKESFPLTVTSAQKNPTAFYLCASSITHSTSAQSSYNEQFFGPGTRLTVL.

The chain uses TRBV11-2 and TRBJ2-7; D ambiguous. CDR1 is SGHAT and CDR2 is FQNNGV in the germline V gene. V lost 7 bases, J lost 3 bases, and 10 bases lay in between. The CDR3 extends over 12 amino acids. The CDR3 protein is CASTAWNYEQYF. Here the CDR3 DNA reads TGTGCCAGCACCGCCTGGAACTACGAGCAGTACTTC.

The J gene is TRBJ2-6, the V gene TRBV5-6, with D perhaps matching TRBD2 (5 bases). The CDR3 loop spans 16 amino acids. Germline V gene lookup returns CDR1 SGHDT and CDR2 YYEEEE. The germline V and J ends were trimmed by 1 base and 0 bases, with 8 bases remaining between them. The CDR3 DNA is TGTGCCAGCAGCTTGTCGGGGAGCTCTGGGGCCAACGTCCTGACTTTC. This sequence encodes CASSLSGSSGANVLTF.

This rearrangement joins TRBV7-2 to TRBJ2-5, with TRBD2 matching over 8 bases. J gave up 13 bases and V 1 base, and 14 bases lay outside the gene matches. The CDR3 is 15 amino acids. Germline loops: CDR1 SGHTA, CDR2 FQGNSA. CDR3 nucleotides: TGTGCCAGCAGCTTAGACTCGGGGCTAGCGGGCCCCGGGTACTTC. Residues: CASSLDSGLAGPGYF.

The V and J genes are TRBV29-1 and TRBJ2-2, with 7 positions matching TRBD1. This CDR3 is 16 amino acids long. The germline V gene encodes CDR1 SQVTM and CDR2 ANQGSEA. J was trimmed by 1 base and V by 8 bases; bases with no gene match: 13. CDR3 bases: TGCAGCCCCACCCAGGGGGAAAAGCGGAACACCGGGGAGCTGTTTTTT. Translated, it gives CSPTQGEKRNTGELFF.

This chain uses TRBV28 with TRBJ2-2; TRBD1 matches 10 bases. Germline V gene lookup returns CDR1 MDHEN and CDR2 SYDVKM. The CDR3 length is 16 residues. With 6 bases clipped from V and 6 bases from J, the junction kept 10 bases outside the gene matches. The chain's CDR3 is CASSNPGQGSPGELFF. The CDR3, as DNA: TGTGCCAGCAGCAATCCGGGACAGGGGTCCCCCGGGGAGCTGTTTTTT.

The chain has TRBV7-9 and TRBJ2-7, with 10 bases lining up with TRBD1. From germline, CDR1 is SEHNR and CDR2 FQNEAQ (reference sequence). The CDR3 runs 13 residues. With 5 bases clipped from V and 7 bases from J, the junction kept 5 bases outside the gene matches. Here the CDR3 reads CASSLTGGQEQYF. The CDR3 DNA follows: TGTGCCAGCAGCCTGACAGGGGGCCAGGAGCAGTACTTC. The full variable domain, its missing parts supplied by reference TRBV7-9 and TRBJ2-7, is DTGVSQNPRHKITKRGQNVTFRCDPISEHNRLYWYRQTLGQGPEFLTYFQNEAQLEKSRLLSDRFSAERPKGSFSTLEIQRTEQGDSAMYLCASSLTGGQEQYFGPGTRLTVT.

This clone was detected only once. The chain couples TRBV5-3 to TRBJ2-7; tentative D call: TRBD2 (5 bases). TRBV5-3 is placed among ORFs of uncertain function. V was trimmed by 2 bases and J by 3 bases, leaving 12 bases between them. This CDR3 region has 14 residues. The CDR3 sequence is CARSFPSGDYEQYF. DNA for the CDR3: TGTGCCAGAAGCTTCCCGTCCGGGGACTACGAGCAGTACTTC.

This clone was counted between two and nine times. The rearrangement joins TRBV21-1 to TRBJ1-5; TRBD1 is taken as the D call from the table, unchecked against the DNA. TRBV21-1 is marked as a pseudogene. The CDR3 is 18 residues long. The CDR3 nucleotides read TGTGCCATCAATGACCGGGACAGGGTGCTCAATTTTTTTCAGCCCCAGCATTTT. Translated: CAINDRDRVLNFFQPQHF.

The rearrangement links TRBV18 to TRBJ2-1; D not certain. The CDR3 has 16 amino acids. Germline CDR1 and CDR2: KGHSH and LQKENI. V shed 1 base and J shed 0 bases, with 10 bases lying between them. The CDR3 protein is CASSPQGSGSYNEQFF. The CDR3 coding sequence is TGTGCCAGCTCACCACAGGGAAGTGGCTCCTACAATGAGCAGTTCTTC.

The V gene is TRBV4-1, the J gene TRBJ1-1, with 9 bases lining up with TRBD1. The CDR3 sequence is 19 residues long. Germline V CDR1 and CDR2: MGHRA, YSYEKL. Germline trimming cut 4 bases from V and 4 bases from J; bases unmatched to any gene: 19. Written as DNA, the CDR3 is TGCGCCAGCAGCCGCCCCCGGGACAGGGTTCCGGTCGGTGTCACTGAAGCTTTCTTT. It codes for CASSRPRDRVPVGVTEAFF.

This sequence joins TRBV27 and TRBJ2-3; possibly TRBD1 or TRBD2 for D (6 bases each). The CDR3 spans 16 residues. In germline, CDR1 is MNHEY, CDR2 SMNVEV (reference sequence). Trimming took off 4 bases at V and 2 bases at J, with 16 bases between the two ends. The CDR3 loop is CASSSPGADPTDTQYF. The CDR3 DNA follows: TGTGCCAGCAGTTCTCCGGGGGCAGATCCCACAGATACGCAGTATTTT.

This clone was detected only once. This chain uses TRBV18 with TRBJ1-6, with 10 bases matching TRBD1. The CDR3 runs 15 residues. Germline V CDR1 and CDR2: KGHSH, LQKENI. V shed 3 bases and J 7 bases; nucleotides not matched to a gene: 3. The CDR3 nucleotides are TGTGCCAGCTCACCCGGGACAGGGGCAAATTCACCCCTCCACTTT. This codes for CASSPGTGANSPLHF.

The rearrangement uses TRBV5-1 and TRBJ1-1; 8 bases align to TRBD1. The CDR3 spans 14 residues. The V gene end was trimmed by 0 bases and the J gene end by 4 bases; junction bases not matched to a gene: 2. Germline values: CDR1 SGHRS, CDR2 YFSETQ. The CDR3 DNA follows: TGCGCCAGCAGCTTGGGACAGGGGACCACTGAAGCTTTCTTT. Encoded protein: CASSLGQGTTEAFF.

V and J are TRBV5-1 and TRBJ1-1; the match to TRBD1 covers 7 bases. This CDR3 spans 14 amino acids. From germline, CDR1 is SGHRS and CDR2 YFSETQ. J lost 4 bases, V lost 0 bases, and 3 bases had no gene match. CDR3 residues: CASSLGQGGTEAFF. CDR3 coding DNA: TGCGCCAGCAGCTTGGGACAGGGTGGCACTGAAGCTTTCTTT. Supplemented by reference TRBV5-1 and TRBJ1-1, the full variable domain reads KAGVTQTPRYLIKTRGQQVTLSCSPISGHRSVSWYQQTPGQGLQFLFEYFSETQRNKGNFPGRFSGRQFSNSRSEMNVSTLELGDSALYLCASSLGQGGTEAFFGQGTRLTVV.

This chain joins TRBV6-5 and TRBJ1-1; D remains ambiguous. Germline values: CDR1 MNHEY, CDR2 SVGAGI. The ends were cut back, 2 bases at V and 2 bases at J, with 9 bases in the middle. The CDR3 contains 14 residues. The chain's CDR3 is CASSYGGGNTEAFF. The CDR3 DNA is TGTGCCAGCAGTTACGGCGGAGGTAACACTGAAGCTTTCTTT.

This clone was picked up a small number of times. The chain links TRBV6-6 to TRBJ1-3; D perhaps matches TRBD1 (6 bases). The germline V gene has CDR1 MNHNY and CDR2 SVGAGI (reference sequence). The CDR3 spans 15 residues. V was cut by 6 bases and J by 0 bases, with 12 bases left in between. In nucleotides, the CDR3 is TGTGCCAGCAGGCGACAGGCGACCTCTGGAAACACCATATATTTT. It yields the protein CASRRQATSGNTIYF.

This chain uses TRBV6-6 with TRBJ2-3; 7 positions agree with TRBD1. The germline V gene has CDR1 MNHNY and CDR2 SVGAGI (reference sequence). This CDR3 has 14 residues. The trim removed 6 bases at V and 5 bases at J, leaving 8 bases unmatched. The DNA for the CDR3 is TGTGCCAGCAGAGCAGGGGGTGGTTTAGATACGCAGTATTTT. This codes for CASRAGGGLDTQYF.

J is TRBJ2-7 and V is TRBV9; 13 bases are a match to TRBD2. The junction had 10 bases not matched to a gene; V was cut back by 4 bases and J by 6 bases. This CDR3 has 16 amino acids. Germline V CDR1 and CDR2: SGDLS, YYNGEE. The CDR3 protein is CASSPGLAGVFGEQYF. As DNA, the CDR3 is TGTGCCAGCAGCCCAGGACTAGCGGGAGTCTTCGGCGAGCAGTACTTC.

The chain uses TRBV7-3 and TRBJ1-1; D is unresolved. Trimming removed 1 base at V and 1 base at J, with 4 bases between. The CDR3 covers 13 residues. The germline CDR1 and CDR2 sequences are SGHTA and FQGTGA. The DNA of the CDR3 is TGTGCCAGCAGCTTAAGATCGAACACTGAAGCTTTCTTT. This gives the protein CASSLRSNTEAFF.

This sequence joins TRBV2 and TRBJ1-2, with D perhaps TRBD1 (6 bases). The V end was cut by 6 bases, the J end by 4 bases, with 15 bases between. This CDR3 region has 14 residues. CDR1 is SNHLY and CDR2 is FYNNEI in the germline V gene. The CDR3 loop is CASSGVGGGYGYTF. The CDR3 region has the DNA TGTGCCAGCAGCGGAGTGGGGGGCGGCTATGGCTACACCTTC.